Below, 5 T cell receptor beta chains from the same sample are listed, as sequenced in a study of blood T cell repertoires in COVID-19. Repertoires were generated with immunoSEQ multiplex PCR, while TCRdb's copy carries only in-frame clones and drops some. The table lists around 150,000 clones, more than 75% of them singletons. Input material: peripheral blood. These receptors were obtained from a woman between 40 and 55 years old with acute or convalescent COVID-19.

This clone was detected only a few times. J is TRBJ1-2 and V is TRBV15, with 7 bases identical to TRBD1. The CDR3 consists of 16 residues. The V gene end was trimmed by 3 bases and the J gene end by 8 bases; junction bases not matched to a gene: 15. Germline assignment: CDR1 LNHNV and CDR2 YYDKDF (reference sequence). CDR3 DNA: TGTGCCACCAGCAGGACTGCCGGGACAGTCCTTGGGGGCTACACCTTC. This codes for CATSRTAGTVLGGYTF. Full variable domain (remainder filled in from reference TRBV15 and TRBJ1-2): DAMVIQNPRYQVTQFGKPVTLSCSQTLNHNVMYWYQQKSSQAPKLLFHYYDKDFNNEADTPDNFQSRRPNTSFCFLDIRSPGLGDTAMYLCATSRTAGTVLGGYTFGSGTRLTVV.

This clone was found once. The rearrangement links TRBV9 to TRBJ2-1; D is ambiguous. The germline gives CDR1 SGDLS, CDR2 YYNGEE. The V gene lost 6 bases and the J gene lost 0 bases, with 13 bases spanning the gap. CDR3 length equals 15 residues. CDR3 DNA: TGTGCCAGCAACCTTGGGCCGAGCTCCTACAATGAGCAGTTCTTC. Its protein product is CASNLGPSSYNEQFF.

The V call is TRBV18, the J call TRBJ1-4; no clear D gene. Trimming removed 2 bases at V and 7 bases at J, with 8 bases between. The CDR3 runs 13 residues. Germline assignment: CDR1 KGHSH and CDR2 LQKENI. The CDR3 nucleotides are TGTGCCAGCTCACCATGGGAGGGTGAAAAACTGTTTTTT. The encoded protein is CASSPWEGEKLFF.

The rearrangement links TRBV28 to TRBJ1-2, with 11 bases matching TRBD1. The CDR3 has 18 amino acids. V was clipped by 1 base and J by 7 bases; unmatched bases: 14. The germline CDR1 and CDR2 sequences are MDHEN and SYDVKM. The CDR3 reads CASSLSWLGTGGSFGYTF. CDR3 DNA: TGTGCCAGCAGTTTATCGTGGTTGGGGACAGGGGGAAGTTTTGGCTACACCTTC.

This clone has a single count. The rearrangement links TRBV7-2 to TRBJ2-1; 9 bases map to TRBD2. The germline CDR1 and CDR2 sequences are SGHTA and FQGNSA. CDR3 length equals 15 residues. The V gene end was trimmed by 3 bases and the J gene end by 6 bases; junction bases not matched to a gene: 6. In DNA form, the CDR3 reads TGTGCCAGCAGCTTTGGTAGCGGGGGCGGCAATGAGCAGTTCTTC. This encodes CASSFGSGGGNEQFF.